This entry lists 3 T cell receptor beta chains sequenced from one sample in a study of T-cell memory formation after mild COVID-19. TCRdb recomputed calls from the 5' RACE reads with MiXCR, one row per CDR3 protein. The sample records roughly 200,000 distinct CDR3 sequences, 9.5% being singletons. Sequencing was carried out using PBMCs or a T cell subset sorted from them (not recorded which). The receptors derive from a man in his late teens or twenties who had mild COVID-19 (a few samples of this study predate the infection). Cell type and time point are not known.

This chain joins TRBV4-3 and TRBJ1-3; D remains unclear. Germline CDR1 and CDR2: LGHNA and YSLEER. V lost 1 base and J 0 bases, leaving 13 bases between the germline ends. CDR3 length: 17 residues. CDR3 coding DNA: TGCGCCAGCAGCCAAGGGAAGACTCCTTACTCTGGAAACACCATATATTTT. Translating gives CASSQGKTPYSGNTIYF.

The rearrangement joins TRBV7-2 to TRBJ1-5, with TRBD1 matching over 10 bases. CDR3 size: 15 residues. V gave up 1 base and J gave up 7 bases; unmatched junction bases: 4. In germline, CDR1 is SGHTA, CDR2 FQGNSA. The CDR3 is CASSLGDRGYQPQHF. As DNA, the CDR3 is TGTGCCAGCAGCTTAGGGGACAGGGGATACCAGCCCCAGCATTTT.

J is TRBJ2-5 and V is TRBV7-3; D gene uncertain. Deletions cut 5 bases from V and 5 bases from J, with 15 bases between. Germline CDR1 reads SGHTA; CDR2 reads FQGTGA. This CDR3 contains 14 residues. This CDR3 reads CASSPRAEPETQYF. The CDR3 coding sequence is TGTGCCAGCAGCCCCCGGGCCGAGCCGGAGACCCAGTACTTC.